This paragraph reports one TCR beta chain. The antigen remains unidentified. Reverse transcribing all isolated RNA meant expressed TCRB transcripts were sequenced. Some clones are missing from TCRdb's copy, which holds only in-frame ones; the method was immunoSEQ multiplex PCR. The table lists roughly 500,000 clones, about an eighth of them singletons. These data belong to a study of beta chain features in type 1 diabetes. The ends were cut back, 3 bases at V and 6 bases at J, with 17 bases in the middle. This CDR3 region has 15 residues. Germline-derived CDR1 and CDR2 are KGHSH and LQKENI. Study observations and caveats: Resolution of whether HLA type affects TCRB rearrangement was not achieved here. Individuals with type 1 diabetes displayed fewer insertions and more deletions at VDJ junctions.

Isolation of CD4+ naive, central memory, regulatory and stem cell-like memory cells was achieved by sorting via CD45RO/CCR7/CD25/CD127/CD95/CD27. What was sequenced was naive CD4+ T cells from blood. The sequence was collected from a woman aged 18 to 35 in good health. V gene TRBV18 combines with J gene TRBJ1-1; no reliable D call. This CDR3 is CASSPPGVGRSEAFF. DNA of the CDR3: TGTGCCAGCTCACCGCCCGGGGTGGGTCGTTCTGAAGCTTTCTTT. The entire variable domain, with the rest obtained from reference TRBV18 and TRBJ1-1, is as follows: NAGVMQNPRHLVRRRGQEARLRCSPMKGHSHVYWYRQLPEEGLKFMVYLQKENIIDESGMPKERFSAEFPKEGPSILRIQQVVRGDSAAYFCASSPPGVGRSEAFFGQGTRLTVV.